A selection of T cell receptor beta chains follows, all from one sample in a study of T-cell memory formation after mild COVID-19. A single record per CDR3 protein comes from TCRdb applying MiXCR to the 5' RACE reads. The profile shows 120,000 to 150,000 distinct CDR3 sequences, roughly 19% of them singletons. The sequenced sample was PBMCs or a T cell subset sorted from them (not recorded which). All receptors derive from an adult woman who had mild COVID-19 (a few samples of this study predate the infection). Cell type and time point are not known. Each CDR3 is given with its conserved first and last residue. Fields, in order: V gene, D gene, J gene, clone size, CDR3 DNA, CDR3 protein. D genes are given only for firm matches. Clone sizes are given selectively: once, few, many, or a class where the clone is expanded.

TRBV14,NA,TRBJ1-1,NA,TGTGCCAGTATGCGGGTGATGAACACTGAAGCTTTCTTT,CASMRVMNTEAFF
TRBV5-1,TRBD2,TRBJ2-3,few,TGCGCCAGCAGCCTGGGACTAGCGGGAGCCCCAGATACGCAGTATTTT,CASSLGLAGAPDTQYF
TRBV20-1,TRBD2,TRBJ2-1,NA,TGCAGTGCTACAGCGGGAGGGCCGAGGAATGAGCAGTTCTTC,CSATAGGPRNEQFF
TRBV30,NA,TRBJ2-7,many,TGTGCCTGGACCTCAAAGGTGACCTACGAGCAGTACTTC,CAWTSKVTYEQYF
TRBV5-1,NA,TRBJ2-5,NA,TGCGCCAGCAGCTCCCGGGCACTTCAAGAGACCCAGTACTTC,CASSSRALQETQYF
TRBV5-4,NA,TRBJ2-5,NA,TGTGCCAGCAGCAGGGACACTCAAGAGACCCAGTACTTC,CASSRDTQETQYF
TRBV5-6,TRBD2,TRBJ2-7,NA,TGTGCCAGCAGCTTGCAACCGGGACTAGCGGGGAGCGAGCAGTACTTC,CASSLQPGLAGSEQYF
TRBV15,NA,TRBJ1-2,NA,TGTGCCACCAGGAGCCAACCCCGGTATGGCTACACCTTC,CATRSQPRYGYTF
TRBV20-1,NA,TRBJ2-5,NA,TGCAGTGCCCCGAAGTGGGAGACCCAGTACTTC,CSAPKWETQYF
TRBV5-1,TRBD1,TRBJ2-1,NA,TGCGCCAGCAGCCCAGGAGACATCTCAGGGGGCAATGAGCAGTTCTTC,CASSPGDISGGNEQFF
TRBV24-1,NA,TRBJ2-3,few,TGTGCCACCAGTGATGGGGGCAGCACAGATACGCAGTATTTT,CATSDGGSTDTQYF
TRBV6-5,NA,TRBJ2-7,NA,TGTGCCAGCACTTACCCGGGTTCCTACGAGCAGTACTTC,CASTYPGSYEQYF
TRBV11-2,TRBD2,TRBJ2-3,NA,TGTGCCAGCAGCTTAAGGCTAGCGGGAGTATCGGGCGCAGATACGCAGTATTTT,CASSLRLAGVSGADTQYF
TRBV6-1,NA,TRBJ2-7,NA,TGTGCCAGCAGTGTTCTAATAGTTGACGAGCAGTACTTC,CASSVLIVDEQYF
TRBV4-2,NA,TRBJ1-1,once,TGTGCCAGCAGCCAGAACATAAACACTGAAGCTTTCTTT,CASSQNINTEAFF
TRBV6-2/TRBV6-3,NA,TRBJ2-7,NA,TGTGCCAGCAGTTACCCCGGAGGTTCCGAGCAGTACTTC,CASSYPGGSEQYF
TRBV7-7,NA,TRBJ2-7,NA,TGTGCTAGCAGCTTAGCGGTAAGCGCCGAGCAGTACTTC,CASSLAVSAEQYF
TRBV4-1,NA,TRBJ2-2,NA,TGCGCCAGCAGCCATACGGGGTCCATTAACACCGGGGAGCTGTTTTTT,CASSHTGSINTGELFF
TRBV19,NA,TRBJ2-4,NA,TGTGCCAGTAGGGAAGGGCCAGCCAAAAACATTCAGTACTTC,CASREGPAKNIQYF